The clone carrying this TCR beta chain was observed once. This specimen comes from a study of shared clonotypes between healthy human individuals. CDR1 MDHEN and CDR2 SYDVKM come from the germline V gene. The length of the CDR3 is 15 residues. V was shortened by 3 bases and J by 7 bases, with 19 bases between the two germline ends. Repertoires were generated with immunoSEQ multiplex PCR, while TCRdb's copy carries only in-frame clones and drops some. The sample holds 450,000 to 700,000 clones, just under 97% seen once. Terminally differentiated effector memory CD45RA+ cells were excluded by CCR7 positive selection of CD45RO-negative cells.

The material sequenced was naive CD8+ T cells sorted from blood. The rearrangement links TRBV28 to TRBJ2-7; D is unclear. This clonotype originated in a woman in her 30s in good health. DNA for the CDR3: TGTGCCAGCAGTTTGAGGTCGACATCAGATCGGGAGCAGTACTTC. The encoded protein is CASSLRSTSDREQYF.